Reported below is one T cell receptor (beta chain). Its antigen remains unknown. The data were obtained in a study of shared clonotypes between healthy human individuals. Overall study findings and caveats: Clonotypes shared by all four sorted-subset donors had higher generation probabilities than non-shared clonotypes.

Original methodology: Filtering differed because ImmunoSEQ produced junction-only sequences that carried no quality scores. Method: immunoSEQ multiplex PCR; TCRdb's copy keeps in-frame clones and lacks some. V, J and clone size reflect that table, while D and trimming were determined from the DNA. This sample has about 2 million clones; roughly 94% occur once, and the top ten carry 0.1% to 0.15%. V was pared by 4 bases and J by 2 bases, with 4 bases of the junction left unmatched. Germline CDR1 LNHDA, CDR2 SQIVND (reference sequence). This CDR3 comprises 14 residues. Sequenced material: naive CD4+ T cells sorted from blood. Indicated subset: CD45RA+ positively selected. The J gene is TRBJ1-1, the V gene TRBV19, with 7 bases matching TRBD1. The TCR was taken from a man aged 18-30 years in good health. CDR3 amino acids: CASSTKGANTEAFF. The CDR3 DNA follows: TGTGCCAGTAGTACGAAGGGGGCTAACACTGAAGCTTTCTTT.